This is a list of T cell receptor beta chains from one sample in a study of blood T cell repertoires in COVID-19. This table comes from immunoSEQ multiplex PCR, and its TCRdb copy is limited to in-frame clones, with some not included. The data contain about 250,000 clones, 86% of them seen just once; the ten biggest clones take up around 15%. The sequencing input was PBMCs or T cells enriched from blood (not recorded which). The source is a man between 18 and 35 years old who had recovered from COVID-19. Each CDR3 is given with its conserved first and last residue. A D gene is named only where the DNA matches it firmly. Size tells how often a clone was seen (once, few, many) or the class of an expanded clone, and some rows leave it out.

J: TRBJ1-2
D: NA
size: once
V: TRBV4-1
DNA: TGCGCCAGCAGCCCTAACGGGATCTCAGGTGGCTACACCTTC
CDR3: CASSPNGISGGYTF

J: TRBJ2-7
D: NA
size: NA
V: TRBV5-8
DNA: TGTGCCAGCAGCTTATTCGGCAGCGTCGGGGTATCCTACGAGCAGTACTTC
CDR3: CASSLFGSVGVSYEQYF

J: TRBJ2-1
D: NA
size: NA
V: TRBV13
DNA: TGTGCCAGCAGCTTAGGCATTCCTTCGGGTAGTGAGCAGTTCTTC
CDR3: CASSLGIPSGSEQFF

J: TRBJ1-6
D: TRBD1
size: NA
V: TRBV25-1
DNA: TGTGCCAGCAGGCCCAACCTAAGACAGGGGCTCTATAATTCACCCCTCCACTTT
CDR3: CASRPNLRQGLYNSPLHF

J: TRBJ2-3
D: NA
size: few
V: TRBV19
DNA: TGTGCCAGCACCCCACGGGGGGCGGAAGATACGCAGTATTTT
CDR3: CASTPRGAEDTQYF

J: TRBJ1-4
D: NA
size: NA
V: TRBV5-1
DNA: TGCGCCAGCAGCTTGGTGGGGCGCGGTGAAAAACTGTTTTTT
CDR3: CASSLVGRGEKLFF

J: TRBJ1-4
D: NA
size: NA
V: TRBV29-1
DNA: TGCAGCGTTGACAGCGGGGATCTGAATGAAAAACTGTTTTTT
CDR3: CSVDSGDLNEKLFF

J: TRBJ2-7
D: TRBD1
size: few
V: TRBV11-2
DNA: TGTGCCAGCAGCGCGACAGGGCTCGGGTACGAGCAGTACTTC
CDR3: CASSATGLGYEQYF

J: TRBJ2-1
D: TRBD2
size: NA
V: TRBV11-1
DNA: TGTGCCAGCAGCTTAGGTAGCGGGGTATACAATGAGCAGTTCTTC
CDR3: CASSLGSGVYNEQFF

J: TRBJ1-3
D: TRBD1
size: NA
V: TRBV12-5
DNA: TGTGCTAGTGCCCGATGGGACAGGGCTGGAAACACCATATATTTT
CDR3: CASARWDRAGNTIYF

J: TRBJ1-6
D: TRBD1
size: NA
V: TRBV19
DNA: TGTGCCAGTAGTACGGCTACAGGGGCGCGGAGTTCACCCCTCCACTTT
CDR3: CASSTATGARSSPLHF

J: TRBJ1-4
D: NA
size: NA
V: TRBV5-6
DNA: TGTGCCAGCAGCTTCTCGGGGGGCGAAAAACTGTTTTTT
CDR3: CASSFSGGEKLFF

J: TRBJ1-5
D: NA
size: NA
V: TRBV19
DNA: TGTGCCAGTAGTATATCCCGGGATAGCAATCAGCCCCAGCATTTT
CDR3: CASSISRDSNQPQHF

J: TRBJ2-1
D: TRBD2
size: NA
V: TRBV9
DNA: TGTGCCAGCAGCGTTACCGGGACTAGCGGGTTCGATGAGCAGTTCTTC
CDR3: CASSVTGTSGFDEQFF

J: TRBJ2-1
D: TRBD2
size: NA
V: TRBV11-3
DNA: TGTGCCAGCAACAAGGGACTAGCGGCCTACAATGAGCAGTTCTTC
CDR3: CASNKGLAAYNEQFF

J: TRBJ1-3
D: NA
size: few
V: TRBV11-2
DNA: TGTGCCAGCAGCTCGACGACAGGTCGCTACACCATATATTTT
CDR3: CASSSTTGRYTIYF

J: TRBJ2-1
D: TRBD2
size: NA
V: TRBV28
DNA: TGTGCCAGCAGTTTACTAGGGAGGGGCTCCTACAATGAGCAGTTCTTC
CDR3: CASSLLGRGSYNEQFF

J: TRBJ2-3
D: TRBD2
size: few
V: TRBV19
DNA: TGTGCCAGTAGCGGACTAGCGGGAGCTGATACGCAGTATTTT
CDR3: CASSGLAGADTQYF

J: TRBJ2-1
D: NA
size: NA
V: TRBV15
DNA: TGTGCCACCAGCAGAGATCGGCAGGGGTGGAATGAGCAGTTCTTC
CDR3: CATSRDRQGWNEQFF

J: TRBJ2-2
D: NA
size: NA
V: TRBV3-1/TRBV3-2
DNA: TGTGCCAGCACCGCTTTGGGGGGACAGAGGACCGGGGAGCTGTTTTTT
CDR3: CASTALGGQRTGELFF

J: TRBJ2-5
D: NA
size: NA
V: TRBV5-1
DNA: TGCGCCAGCAGCTTGGAGGTGCCAGGGGCCTCCCGGGGGACCCAGTACTTC
CDR3: CASSLEVPGASRGTQYF

J: TRBJ1-2
D: TRBD1
size: NA
V: TRBV4-1
DNA: TGCGCCAGCAGCCAAGGACAGGGGGCTATAACTATGGGCTACACCTTC
CDR3: CASSQGQGAITMGYTF

J: TRBJ1-1
D: TRBD1
size: NA
V: TRBV5-1
DNA: TGCGCCAGCAGCCTCGGGACAGGGGTTAACACTGAAGCTTTCTTT
CDR3: CASSLGTGVNTEAFF

J: TRBJ1-5
D: NA
size: NA
V: TRBV7-9
DNA: TGTGCCAGCAGGTCCGGCAGGCTATGTCAGCCCCAGCATTTT
CDR3: CASRSGRLCQPQHF

J: TRBJ2-1
D: NA
size: NA
V: TRBV4-1
DNA: TGCGCCAGCAGCCACACTTTTCTAGACAATGAGCAGTTCTTC
CDR3: CASSHTFLDNEQFF

J: TRBJ2-1
D: TRBD2
size: NA
V: TRBV18
DNA: TGTGCCAGCTCACCGTGGACTAGCGGTAACAATGAGCAGTTCTTC
CDR3: CASSPWTSGNNEQFF

J: TRBJ2-3
D: NA
size: NA
V: TRBV11-2
DNA: TGTGCCAGCAGCTTCCTGACTGGTCGGGCAGATACGCAGTATTTT
CDR3: CASSFLTGRADTQYF

J: TRBJ1-4
D: NA
size: NA
V: TRBV7-9
DNA: TGTGCCAGCAGTTTCAACCCGGTCGAAGCTGCAACTAATGAAAAACTGTTTTTT
CDR3: CASSFNPVEAATNEKLFF

J: TRBJ1-5
D: NA
size: NA
V: TRBV30
DNA: TGTGCCTGGAGTGCGCGCGGCAATCAGCCCCAGCATTTT
CDR3: CAWSARGNQPQHF

J: TRBJ1-1
D: NA
size: NA
V: TRBV7-9
DNA: TGTGCCAGCAGCTACGTGGGGGGTTCTGAAGCTTTCTTT
CDR3: CASSYVGGSEAFF